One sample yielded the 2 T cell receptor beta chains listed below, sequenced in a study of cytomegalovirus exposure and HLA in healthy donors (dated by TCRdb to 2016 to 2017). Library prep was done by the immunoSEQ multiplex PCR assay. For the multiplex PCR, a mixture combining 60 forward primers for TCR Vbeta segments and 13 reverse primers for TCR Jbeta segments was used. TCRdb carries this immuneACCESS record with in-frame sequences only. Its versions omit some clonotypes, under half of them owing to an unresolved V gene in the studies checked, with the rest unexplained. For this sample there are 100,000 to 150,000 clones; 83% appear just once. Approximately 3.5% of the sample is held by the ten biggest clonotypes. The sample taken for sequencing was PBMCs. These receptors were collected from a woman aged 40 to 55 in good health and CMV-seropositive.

The CDR3 protein is CASTTAASKGYTF. In nucleotides, the CDR3 is TGTGCCAGCACCACAGCTGCGTCGAAGGGCTACACCTTC. This sequence joins TRBV5-4 and TRBJ1-2; D remains ambiguous. CDR1 and CDR2 from the germline V gene are SGHNT and YYREEE (reference sequence). The CDR3 is 13 residues long. V was trimmed by 6 bases and J by 8 bases, leaving 17 bases between them.

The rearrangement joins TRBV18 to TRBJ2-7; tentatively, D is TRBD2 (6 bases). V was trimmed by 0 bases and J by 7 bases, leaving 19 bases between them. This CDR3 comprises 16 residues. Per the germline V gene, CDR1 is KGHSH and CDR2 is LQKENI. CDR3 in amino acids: CASSPPANPPAGEQYF. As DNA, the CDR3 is TGTGCCAGCTCACCACCGGCTAACCCTCCTGCGGGGGAGCAGTACTTC.